What follows are 22 T cell receptor beta chains derived from one specimen sequenced in a study of Graves' ophthalmopathy and Graves' hyperthyroidism. Beta-chain TCR CDR3 regions were amplified from RNA transcripts. Second-round multiplex PCR followed a first-round RT-PCR using HTBI primers. MiXCR, run by TCRdb on the multiplex PCR reads, gives a single entry per CDR3 protein. The sample carries almost 750,000 distinct CDR3 sequences, 35% to 50% recorded once. Sequences were obtained from peripheral blood. The receptors stem from an adult man with Graves' ophthalmopathy.

As regards this clonotype: In this CDR3 the conserved last residue, phenylalanine or tryptophan, is missing, so a read error is likely. The V call is TRBV10-3, the J call TRBJ2-7; 7 positions agree with TRBD1. The CDR3 covers 15 residues. Looked up from germline, CDR1 is ENHRY and CDR2 is SYGVKD. In nucleotides, the CDR3 is TGTGCCAGCAGTTACTCGAGGACAGGCTCCTACGAGCAGTACTGC. This codes for CASSYSRTGSYEQYC.

The J gene is TRBJ2-7, the V gene TRBV2, with D uncertain. The V gene lost 5 bases and the J gene lost 3 bases, with 17 bases spanning the gap. This CDR3 contains 15 residues. The germline V gene has CDR1 SNHLY and CDR2 FYNNEI. Here the CDR3 DNA reads TGTGCCAGCAGTAAAGGTCCGCCCGGGTACTACGAGCAGTACTTC. It codes for CASSKGPPGYYEQYF. Full variable domain (remainder filled in from reference TRBV2 and TRBJ2-7): EPEVTQTPSHQVTQMGQEVILRCVPISNHLYFYWYRQILGQKVEFLVSFYNNEISEKSEIFDDQFSVERPDGSNFTLKIRSTKLEDSAMYFCASSKGPPGYYEQYFGPGTRLTVT.

This clonotype was recorded many times. CDR3 bases: TGTGCCAGCAGCTTAGGGGTTTCGAACTATGGCTACACCTTC. Protein sequence: CASSLGVSNYGYTF. The rearrangement uses TRBV7-9 and TRBJ1-2; D unresolved. The V gene lost 1 base and the J gene lost 2 bases, with 8 bases spanning the gap. The CDR3 consists of 14 residues. Germline V lookup: CDR1 SEHNR, CDR2 FQNEAQ (reference sequence).

The chain combines TRBV20-1 with TRBJ2-5; possible D gene TRBD1, 6 bases. Trimming shortened V by 2 bases and J by 0 bases, and 22 bases separated the two germline ends. The CDR3 runs 18 residues. Germline V gene lookup returns CDR1 DFQATT and CDR2 SNEGSKA (reference sequence). CDR3 DNA sequence: TGCAGTGCTAGAAGGACAGAGCAAGAAACCGGGTACCAAGAGACCCAGTACTTC. As protein: CSARRTEQETGYQETQYF.

The V and J genes are TRBV13 and TRBJ1-1; D is perhaps TRBD1 (6 bases). Deletions cut 6 bases from V and 2 bases from J, with 13 bases between. Germline loops: CDR1 PRHDT, CDR2 FYEKMQ (reference sequence). This CDR3 comprises 14 residues. The CDR3 DNA follows: TGTGCCAGCAGTACTACAGGGTTCAACACTGAAGCTTTCTTT. Translating gives CASSTTGFNTEAFF.

This chain connects TRBV29-1 to TRBJ2-5; 8 nucleotides align to TRBD2. The V gene's germline CDR1 is SQVTM and CDR2 ANQGSEA. V was pared by 8 bases and J by 5 bases, with 4 bases of the junction left unmatched. This CDR3 comprises 11 residues. The CDR3 is CSRRLAETQYF. The CDR3 bases are TGCAGCCGGAGACTAGCGGAGACCCAGTACTTC.

This chain's CDR3 is CSAADDGQGVPFYEQYF. Here the CDR3 DNA reads TGCAGTGCGGCCGACGACGGACAGGGGGTTCCCTTCTACGAGCAGTACTTC. The chain employs TRBV20-1 and TRBJ2-7; 10 bases align to TRBD1. CDR1 is DFQATT, CDR2 SNEGSKA, per germline (reference sequence). The junction had 17 bases not matched to a gene; V was cut back by 6 bases and J by 3 bases. This CDR3 contains 17 residues.

The J gene is TRBJ1-3, the V gene TRBV25-1; perhaps TRBD1 as D (5 bases). The germline V gene encodes CDR1 MGHDK and CDR2 SYGVNS. The CDR3 length is 15 residues. With 11 bases removed from V and 4 bases from J, the gap between germline ends came to 21 bases. The CDR3 sequence is CAWSVPRGDGNTIYF. CDR3 bases: TGTGCCTGGAGTGTACCGAGGGGAGACGGAAACACCATATATTTT.

The chain combines TRBV20-1 with TRBJ1-6; 10 positions agree with TRBD1. The CDR3 totals 18 residues. Trimming removed 0 bases from V and 10 bases from J; junction bases left unmatched: 15. Germline V lookup: CDR1 DFQATT, CDR2 SNEGSKA (reference sequence). The CDR3 DNA reads TGCAGTGCTAGAGACATATGGACAGGGGGAGTGAGTAGGTCACCCCTCCACTTT. Protein product: CSARDIWTGGVSRSPLHF.

Of note for this clonotype: Since the CDR3 does not end with the conserved phenylalanine or tryptophan, this likely comes from a read error. It is unclear where the CDR3 begins or ends on the DNA, so no DNA is shown, and the CDR3 is as TCRdb lists it. The rearrangement joins TRBV29-1 to TRBJ2-5; no DNA check was done on the table's D call, TRBD2. The CDR3 is 11 residues long, counting both termini. Germline V gene sequence: CDR1 SQVTM, CDR2 ANQGSEA. The chain's CDR3 is CSVERASGSYD.

In its sample, this clonotype was seen a few times. The chain employs TRBV7-9 and TRBJ1-2; 7 bases are a match to TRBD1. Germline CDR1 reads SEHNR; CDR2 reads FQNEAQ (reference sequence). The CDR3 has 13 amino acids. V trimming: 5 bases; J trimming: 3 bases; junction bases outside the gene matches: 3. CDR3 in DNA: TGTGCCAGCAGCGGACAGGCCTACTATGGCTACACCTTC. This encodes CASSGQAYYGYTF.

To note about this clonotype: It may be a read error: a sequence one base away is much more abundant. J is TRBJ2-5 and V is TRBV15; D is unclear. V lost 0 bases, J lost 1 base, and 12 bases lay in between. Germline lookup yields CDR1 LNHNV and CDR2 YYDKDF (reference sequence). This CDR3 is built from 16 residues. Here the CDR3 DNA reads TGTGCCACCAGCAGAGACCTAGGACGGGCCCAAGAGACCCAGTACTTC. This codes for CATSRDLGRAQETQYF.

This clonotype was counted at least ten times. The J gene is TRBJ1-6, the V gene TRBV11-2; D uncertain. The germline V and J ends were trimmed by 5 bases and 1 base, with 6 bases remaining between them. The CDR3 loop spans 14 amino acids. Per germline, CDR1 SGHAT and CDR2 FQNNGV. The CDR3 loop is CASSPDSYNSPLHF. CDR3 sequence (DNA): TGTGCCAGCAGCCCTGATTCCTATAATTCACCCCTCCACTTT.

There are a few counts of this clonotype. An end of the junction does not agree with germline; a read error may underlie this. The V call is TRBV7-9, the J call TRBJ1-6; a possible D gene is TRBD1 (5 bases). Germline loops: CDR1 SEHNR, CDR2 FQNEAQ (reference sequence). This CDR3 spans 16 amino acids. The CDR3 loop is CASSQERGVGGSPLHF. DNA of the CDR3: TGCGCCAGCAGCCAAGAGAGAGGGGTTGGTGGTTCACCCCTCCACTTT.

The J gene is TRBJ1-2, the V gene TRBV10-3; weak D call: TRBD1 (6 bases). The CDR3 loop spans 12 amino acids. CDR1 and CDR2 from the germline V gene are ENHRY and SYGVKD. Deletions cut 2 bases from V and 8 bases from J, with 9 bases between. Here the CDR3 DNA reads TGTGCCATCAGTGAGAGGGGGACAGGCTACACCTTC. Protein product: CAISERGTGYTF.

J is TRBJ2-5 and V is TRBV9, with 9 positions matching TRBD1. This CDR3 spans 17 amino acids. V was clipped by 0 bases and J by 4 bases; unmatched bases: 10. The V gene's germline CDR1 is SGDLS and CDR2 YYNGEE. CDR3 in amino acids: CASSVEFGDRVLETQYF. In nucleotides, the CDR3 is TGTGCCAGCAGCGTAGAGTTTGGGGACAGGGTATTAGAGACCCAGTACTTC.

This clonotype has at least ten counts. V usage is TRBV6-5 and J usage is TRBJ2-6; D possibly corresponds to TRBD2 (5 bases). Germline V CDR1 and CDR2: MNHEY, SVGAGI. Trimming pared 2 bases from V and 4 bases from J, leaving 9 bases between. CDR3 length: 15 residues. CDR3 DNA sequence: TGTGCCAGCAGTTACGGGTCGGGGGGGGCCAACGTCCTGACTTTC. Encoded protein: CASSYGSGGANVLTF.

V is TRBV20-1 and J is TRBJ1-2, with 9 bases that match TRBD1. CDR3 size: 14 residues. The germline gives CDR1 DFQATT, CDR2 SNEGSKA (reference sequence). The V gene end was trimmed by 5 bases and the J gene end by 2 bases; junction bases not matched to a gene: 6. The DNA for the CDR3 is TGCAGTGCTGGAACAGGGGGCCAGAACTATGGCTACACCTTC. As protein: CSAGTGGQNYGYTF.

The chain recombines TRBV7-9 with TRBJ2-5; D is perhaps TRBD1 (6 bases). There are 18 residues in the CDR3. With 3 bases removed from V and 3 bases from J, the gap between germline ends came to 23 bases. In germline, CDR1 is SEHNR, CDR2 FQNEAQ (reference sequence). The CDR3 sequence: CASSFYRRTERSEETQYF. CDR3 DNA: TGTGCCAGCAGCTTCTACAGGCGGACAGAACGTTCCGAAGAGACCCAGTACTTC.

This clonotype was seen more than once but under ten times. The rearrangement joins TRBV10-3 to TRBJ1-2; 7 bases fit TRBD1. The V segment lost 10 bases and the J segment 2 bases; nucleotides outside the gene matches: 10. CDR1 ENHRY and CDR2 SYGVKD come from the germline V gene. The CDR3 length is 14 residues. This chain's CDR3 is CASADRAENYGYTF. CDR3 DNA: TGTGCCAGCGCCGACAGGGCCGAAAACTATGGCTACACCTTC.

The DNA for the CDR3 is TGTGCCAGCAGTGAAGAAGAGGGGGGACAAGCCACCACAGATACGCAGTATTTT. Its protein product is CASSEEEGGQATTDTQYF. The genes are TRBV2 and TRBJ2-3, with D tentatively TRBD1 or TRBD2 (6 bases each). The CDR3 covers 18 residues. Germline CDR1 and CDR2: SNHLY and FYNNEI. With 1 base removed from V and 2 bases from J, the gap between germline ends came to 19 bases.

The chain links TRBV25-1 to TRBJ2-2; D unresolved. The CDR3 contains 13 residues. V was pared by 3 bases and J by 7 bases, with 9 bases between. Per the germline V gene, CDR1 is MGHDK and CDR2 is SYGVNS. CDR3 sequence: CASSDSGGGELFF. The CDR3 nucleotides are TGTGCCAGCAGTGACTCAGGTGGCGGGGAGCTGTTTTTT.